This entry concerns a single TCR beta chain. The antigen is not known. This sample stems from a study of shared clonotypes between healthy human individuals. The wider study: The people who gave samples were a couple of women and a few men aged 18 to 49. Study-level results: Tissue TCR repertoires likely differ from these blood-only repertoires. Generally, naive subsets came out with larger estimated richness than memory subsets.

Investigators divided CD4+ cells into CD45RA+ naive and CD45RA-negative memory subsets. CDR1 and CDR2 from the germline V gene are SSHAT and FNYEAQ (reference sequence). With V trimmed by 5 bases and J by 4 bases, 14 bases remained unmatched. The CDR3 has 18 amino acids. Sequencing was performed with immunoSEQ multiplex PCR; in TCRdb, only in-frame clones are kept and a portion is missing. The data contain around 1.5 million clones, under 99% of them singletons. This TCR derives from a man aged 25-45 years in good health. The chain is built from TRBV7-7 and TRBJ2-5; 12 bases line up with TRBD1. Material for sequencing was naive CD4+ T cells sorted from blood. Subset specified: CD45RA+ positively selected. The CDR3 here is CASSLYPGQGAGGETQYF. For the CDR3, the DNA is TGTGCCAGCAGCCTATATCCGGGACAGGGGGCCGGAGGAGAGACCCAGTACTTC.